This passage covers 2 T cell receptor beta chains from one sample sequenced in a study of tumor-infiltrating lymphocytes in oesophageal squamous cell carcinoma. TCRdb ran MiXCR on the PCR reads and lists one entry per CDR3 protein. The sample includes approximately 13,000 distinct CDR3 sequences, approximately 52% of them seen just once. The sequenced sample was esophageal tumor tissue. These TCRs come from a female donor with esophageal squamous cell carcinoma.

This clonotype is termed medium-sized. This chain connects TRBV7-2 to TRBJ2-7; the match to TRBD2 covers 11 bases. V gave up 2 bases and J gave up 6 bases; unmatched junction bases: 3. The CDR3 is made up of 14 amino acids. The germline gives CDR1 SGHTA, CDR2 FQGNSA. The CDR3 DNA reads as TGTGCCAGCAGCTTATATAGCGGGGGGGGCGAGCAGTACTTC. Protein product: CASSLYSGGGEQYF.

The chain recombines TRBV7-2 with TRBJ2-5, with D possibly being TRBD1 (6 bases). CDR1 is SGHTA, CDR2 FQGNSA, per germline. Trimming pared 5 bases from V and 5 bases from J, leaving 18 bases between. The CDR3 sequence is 15 residues long. Here the CDR3 DNA reads TGTGCCAGCAGCCAATCCTCCGGGACATGGGAGACCCAGTACTTC. As protein: CASSQSSGTWETQYF.